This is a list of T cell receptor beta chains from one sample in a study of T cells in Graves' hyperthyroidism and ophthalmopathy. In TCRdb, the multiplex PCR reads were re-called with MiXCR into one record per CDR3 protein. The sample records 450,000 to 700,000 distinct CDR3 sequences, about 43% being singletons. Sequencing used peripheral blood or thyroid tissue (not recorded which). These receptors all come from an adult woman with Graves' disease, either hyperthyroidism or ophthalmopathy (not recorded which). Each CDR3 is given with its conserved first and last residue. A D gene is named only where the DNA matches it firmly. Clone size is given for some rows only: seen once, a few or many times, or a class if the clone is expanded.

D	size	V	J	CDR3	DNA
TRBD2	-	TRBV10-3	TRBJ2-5	CAISDPGLAGGRETQYF	TGTGCCATCAGTGATCCGGGACTAGCGGGAGGGCGAGAGACCCAGTACTTC
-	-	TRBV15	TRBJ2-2	CATSRDGGTGELFF	TGTGCCACCAGCAGAGATGGGGGCACCGGGGAGCTGTTTTTT
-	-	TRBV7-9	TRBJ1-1	CASSLAGKLNTEAFF	TGTGCCAGCAGCTTAGCAGGGAAGCTCAACACTGAAGCTTTCTTT
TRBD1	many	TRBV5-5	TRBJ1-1	CASSPRRGQEGTEAFF	TGTGCCAGCAGCCCACGGAGGGGACAGGAAGGCACTGAAGCTTTCTTT
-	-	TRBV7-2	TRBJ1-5	CASSWGRQPQHF	TGTGCCAGCAGTTGGGGGCGTCAGCCCCAGCATTTT
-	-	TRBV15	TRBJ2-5	CATSRGRRETQYF	TGTGCCACCAGCAGAGGACGGCGGGAGACCCAGTACTTC
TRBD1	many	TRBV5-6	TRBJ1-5	CASSLGGQTQWQPQHF	TGTGCCAGCAGCCTTGGGGGACAGACCCAATGGCAGCCCCAGCATTTT
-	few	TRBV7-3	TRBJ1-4	CASSLFRGANEKLFF	TGTGCCAGCAGCTTGTTCAGGGGTGCTAATGAAAAACTGTTTTTT
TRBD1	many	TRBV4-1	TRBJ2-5	CASSQGQVKETQYF	TGCGCCAGCAGCCAGGGACAGGTGAAAGAGACCCAGTACTTC
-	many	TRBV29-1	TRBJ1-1	CSVGGRENTEAFF	TGCAGCGTTGGTGGCAGGGAGAACACTGAAGCTTTCTTT
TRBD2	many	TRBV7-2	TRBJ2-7	CASSPRAGKGLVYEQYF	TGTGCCAGCAGCCCCCGTGCGGGTAAGGGACTAGTCTACGAGCAGTACTTC
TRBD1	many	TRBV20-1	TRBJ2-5	CSALEGQGASETQYF	TGCAGTGCCCTCGAGGGACAGGGGGCGTCAGAGACCCAGTACTTC
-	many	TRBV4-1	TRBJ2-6	CASSQPYTGFRGANVLTF	TGCGCCAGCAGCCAACCCTACACAGGGTTTCGTGGGGCCAACGTCCTGACTTTC
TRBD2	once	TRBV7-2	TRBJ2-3	CASSLALAGGVDTQYF	TGTGCCAGCAGCTTAGCCCTAGCGGGAGGGGTAGATACGCAGTATTTT
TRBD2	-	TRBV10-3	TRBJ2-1	CAISTRDYLGNEQFF	TGTGCCATCAGTACCCGGGACTACCTTGGGAATGAGCAGTTCTTC
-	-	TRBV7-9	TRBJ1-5	CASSLGWRMEETQHF	TGTGCCAGCAGCTTAGGGTGGCGGATGGAAGAGACCCAGCATTTT
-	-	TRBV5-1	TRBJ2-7	CASRDAASSYEQYF	TGCGCCAGCAGAGATGCGGCAAGCTCCTACGAGCAGTACTTC
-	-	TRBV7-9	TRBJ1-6	CASSYGRSRGDLHF	TGTGCCAGCAGCTATGGACGGTCGCGGGGGGACCTCCACTTT
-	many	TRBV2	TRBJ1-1	CARQTDLNTEAFF	TGTGCCAGACAGACAGACCTGAACACTGAAGCTTTCTTT
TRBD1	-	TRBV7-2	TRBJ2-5	CASSLAGQAKNTQYF	TGTGCCAGCAGCTTAGCCGGACAGGCGAAGAATACCCAGTACTTC
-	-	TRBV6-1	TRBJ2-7	CASRPPYLSSYEQYF	TGTGCCAGCAGGCCCCCCTACCTGAGCTCCTACGAGCAGTACTTC
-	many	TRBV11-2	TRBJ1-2	CASSLGSARGYGYTF	TGTGCCAGCAGCTTAGGGTCTGCCCGAGGCTATGGCTACACCTTC
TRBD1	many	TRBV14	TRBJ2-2	CASSSYWTGRTGELFF	TGTGCCAGCAGCAGCTACTGGACAGGGCGCACCGGGGAGCTGTTTTTT
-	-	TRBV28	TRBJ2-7	CASTSLGSYEQYF	TGTGCCAGCACCAGTTTGGGCTCCTACGAGCAGTACTTC
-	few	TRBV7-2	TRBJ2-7	CASSLRIEYGSYEQYF	TGTGCCAGCAGCTTGCGAATAGAATACGGCTCCTACGAGCAGTACTTC
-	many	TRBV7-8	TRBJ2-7	CASSRRASGTHF	TGTGCCAGCAGCCGCCGGGCTTCAGGTACCCACTTC
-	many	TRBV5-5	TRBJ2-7	CASSLALREAYEQYF	TGTGCCAGCAGCTTGGCCCTGAGGGAGGCCTACGAGCAGTACTTC
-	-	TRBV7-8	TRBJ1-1	CASSLTGENGGTTEAFF	TGTGCCAGCAGCTTGACGGGAGAGAACGGGGGGACCACTGAAGCTTTCTTT
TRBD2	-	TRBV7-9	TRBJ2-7	CASSFRTSPEQYF	TGTGCCAGCAGCTTCCGGACTAGTCCCGAGCAGTACTTC
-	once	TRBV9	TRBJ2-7	CASSPTSAGTYEQYF	TGTGCCAGCAGCCCTACTTCGGCGGGTACCTACGAGCAGTACTTC
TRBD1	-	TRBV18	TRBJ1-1	CASSPNQGENTEAFF	TGTGCCAGCTCACCCAATCAGGGGGAGAACACTGAAGCTTTCTTT
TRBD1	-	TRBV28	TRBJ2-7	CASRGTGSSYEQYF	TGTGCCAGCAGGGGGACAGGGTCGTCCTACGAGCAGTACTTC
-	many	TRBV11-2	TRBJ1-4	CASSPGVGEKLFF	TGTGCCAGCAGCCCAGGGGTTGGGGAAAAACTGTTTTTT